A single sample is the source of the 25 T cell receptor beta chains below, sequenced in a study of T cells after yellow fever vaccination. In TCRdb, the 5' RACE reads were re-called with MiXCR into one record per CDR3 protein. The data show a few hundred thousand distinct CDR3 sequences, about a sixth seen once. The starting material was PBMCs, obtained more than 4 days after the first yellow fever vaccination. These receptors all come from a man aged 18 to 35 who received the YFV17D yellow fever vaccine.

This clonotype occurred a few times. The chain is built from TRBV11-3 and TRBJ2-1, with a tentative D call TRBD2 (5 bases). This CDR3 comprises 15 residues. Trimming shortened V by 6 bases and J by 0 bases, and 12 bases separated the two germline ends. The V gene's germline CDR1 is SGHNT and CDR2 YENEEA. CDR3 amino acids: CASSTDSSSYNEQFF. The DNA of the CDR3 is TGTGCCAGCAGTACGGACTCGAGCTCCTACAATGAGCAGTTCTTC.

The chain is built from TRBV27 and TRBJ2-1; TRBD2 matches at 7 bases. In germline, CDR1 is MNHEY, CDR2 SMNVEV (reference sequence). The CDR3 is 15 amino acids. Trimming at V came to 6 bases and at J to 4 bases, leaving 9 bases not matched to a gene. CDR3 protein: CASSPDSGGYNEQFF. In nucleotides, the CDR3 is TGTGCCAGCAGCCCCGACTCGGGGGGATACAATGAGCAGTTCTTC.

The sample holds a few counts of this clonotype. The chain combines TRBV19 with TRBJ2-1, with 10 bases fitting TRBD2. The germline CDR1 and CDR2 sequences are LNHDA and SQIVND (reference sequence). This CDR3 region has 13 residues. J was trimmed by 7 bases and V by 6 bases; bases with no gene match: 3. The CDR3 protein is CASRSGGANEQFF. The CDR3 DNA reads TGTGCCAGTAGGAGCGGGGGGGCGAATGAGCAGTTCTTC.

The sample holds a few counts of this clonotype. The chain employs TRBV9 and TRBJ2-7; 13 bases are a match to TRBD2. V lost 3 bases to trimming and J lost 5 bases; unmatched junction nucleotides: 14. CDR3 length equals 18 residues. The V gene's germline CDR1 is SGDLS and CDR2 YYNGEE. The CDR3 is CASSARTSGGPREDEQYV. For the CDR3, the DNA is TGTGCCAGCAGCGCTAGGACTAGCGGGGGCCCCAGGGAGGACGAGCAGTACGTC.

Here the CDR3 reads CASSQDLGREGTQYF. The CDR3 nucleotides are TGCGCCAGCAGCCAAGATCTGGGAAGGGAGGGGACCCAGTACTTC. This rearrangement joins TRBV4-1 to TRBJ2-5; 7 bases fit TRBD2. The CDR3 is 15 amino acids. J was trimmed by 7 bases and V by 0 bases; bases with no gene match: 8. CDR1 and CDR2 from the germline V gene are MGHRA and YSYEKL.

V usage is TRBV20-1 and J usage is TRBJ2-3, with D hard to call. The CDR3 sequence is 11 residues long. Trimming stripped 0 bases from V and 8 bases from J, with 6 bases between. Germline assignment: CDR1 DFQATT and CDR2 SNEGSKA (reference sequence). This CDR3 reads CSAREVGTQYF. CDR3 in DNA: TGCAGTGCTAGAGAAGTCGGTACGCAGTATTTT.

The rearrangement uses TRBV7-2 and TRBJ2-4; D ambiguous. The V end was cut by 3 bases, the J end by 9 bases, with 12 bases between. This CDR3 has 13 residues. Looked up from germline, CDR1 is SGHTA and CDR2 is FQGNSA. The CDR3 DNA is TGTGCCAGCAGCTTGCCCCCCTTCCCCATTCAGTACTTC. Its translation: CASSLPPFPIQYF.

This clonotype appeared a few times. The rearrangement joins TRBV18 to TRBJ1-1; unclear D gene. This CDR3 comprises 15 residues. CDR1 and CDR2 (germline): KGHSH, LQKENI. Trimming shortened V by 1 base and J by 4 bases, and 13 bases separated the two germline ends. CDR3 sequence reads: CASSPQGSLGTEAFF. CDR3 nucleotide sequence: TGTGCCAGCTCACCACAGGGTTCATTGGGCACTGAAGCTTTCTTT. The whole variable domain, filled in from reference TRBV18 and TRBJ1-1, reads NAGVMQNPRHLVRRRGQEARLRCSPMKGHSHVYWYRQLPEEGLKFMVYLQKENIIDESGMPKERFSAEFPKEGPSILRIQQVVRGDSAAYFCASSPQGSLGTEAFFGQGTRLTVV.

The V gene is TRBV7-2, the J gene TRBJ2-3, with D perhaps matching TRBD2 (5 bases). The CDR3 has 16 amino acids. CDR1 is SGHTA, CDR2 FQGNSA, per germline. V lost 6 bases to trimming and J lost 0 bases, with 16 bases between them. The CDR3 DNA follows: TGTGCCAGCAGATCTGTACTAGTGTCTAGCACAGATACGCAGTATTTT. Amino acid sequence: CASRSVLVSSTDTQYF.

Ten or more counts support this clonotype. The chain is built from TRBV30 and TRBJ1-4; TRBD1 might be the D (6 bases). V was trimmed by 2 bases and J by 8 bases, leaving 15 bases between them. This CDR3 has 14 amino acids. CDR1 GTSNPN and CDR2 SVGIG come from the germline V gene (reference sequence). CDR3 DNA sequence: TGTGCCTGGAGTATGGAGGGGGAGAGGGAAAAACTGTTTTTT. Translating gives CAWSMEGEREKLFF.

This clonotype was observed a few times. The V and J genes are TRBV28 and TRBJ2-1; D might be TRBD1 (6 bases). With 10 bases removed from V and 4 bases from J, the gap between germline ends came to 20 bases. The V gene's germline CDR1 is MDHEN and CDR2 SYDVKM. This CDR3 has 15 amino acids. CDR3 amino acids: CAIPPRGIGYNEQFF. As DNA, the CDR3 is TGTGCCATCCCACCAAGGGGGATAGGGTACAATGAGCAGTTCTTC.

This clonotype was detected only once. V gene TRBV19 combines with J gene TRBJ2-1; 13 positions agree with TRBD2. The trim removed 6 bases at V and 9 bases at J, leaving 8 bases unmatched. This CDR3 has 15 amino acids. From germline, CDR1 is LNHDA and CDR2 SQIVND (reference sequence). The CDR3 DNA reads TGTGCCAGTAGATCAACTAGCGGGGGGGCGGTTGAGCAGTTCTTC. It translates to CASRSTSGGAVEQFF.

DNA of the CDR3: TGTGCCAGCAGCGTAGCGGGACAGATGAACACTGAAGCTTTCTTT. It is translated as CASSVAGQMNTEAFF. This sequence joins TRBV9 and TRBJ1-1; 7 bases align to TRBD1. The J segment lost 0 bases and the V segment lost 0 bases, leaving 2 bases of the junction unmatched. The CDR3 is 15 amino acids. The V gene's germline CDR1 is SGDLS and CDR2 YYNGEE.

This clonotype was observed many times. The chain recombines TRBV25-1 with TRBJ2-3; D gene uncertain. CDR3 length equals 14 residues. The V gene lost 3 bases and the J gene lost 0 bases, with 7 bases spanning the gap. Per germline, CDR1 MGHDK and CDR2 SYGVNS. The CDR3 nucleotides are TGTGCCAGCAGTGATCGGCCTAGCACAGATACGCAGTATTTT. Its translation is CASSDRPSTDTQYF.

The chain has TRBV6-2 or TRBV6-3 and TRBJ2-7, with TRBD1 matching 8 bases. CDR1 MNHEY and CDR2 SVGEGT come from the germline V gene. CDR3 size: 14 residues. V was pared by 5 bases and J by 4 bases, with 7 bases of the junction left unmatched. The CDR3 coding sequence is TGTGCCAGCAGTGATTTCACAGGGGGGTACGAGCAGTACGTC. As protein: CASSDFTGGYEQYV.

The table lists this clonotype with a few counts. The V call is TRBV5-1, the J call TRBJ2-7, with 13 nucleotides matching TRBD2. Germline values: CDR1 SGHRS, CDR2 YFSETQ. This CDR3 region has 17 residues. V lost 2 bases to trimming and J lost 10 bases; unmatched junction nucleotides: 15. The CDR3 region is CASSLGLGTSGNLAQYF. The CDR3, as DNA: TGCGCCAGCAGCTTAGGTTTGGGGACTAGCGGGAACCTCGCACAGTACTTC.

The chain carries TRBV6-5 and TRBJ2-3, with D unresolved. With 2 bases removed from V and 2 bases from J, the gap between germline ends came to 5 bases. This CDR3 contains 13 residues. Germline assignment: CDR1 MNHEY and CDR2 SVGAGI. This CDR3 reads CASSYMHTDTQYF. CDR3 DNA: TGTGCCAGCAGTTACATGCACACAGATACGCAGTATTTT.

There are a few counts of this clonotype. This chain joins TRBV5-4 and TRBJ1-5; no firm D call. The V gene lost 4 bases and the J gene lost 5 bases, with 10 bases spanning the gap. Germline V gene lookup returns CDR1 SGHNT and CDR2 YYREEE (reference sequence). The CDR3 has 13 amino acids. The CDR3 nucleotides are TGTGCCAGCAGCAGTGCTGTGGATCAGCCCCAGCATTTT. Translating gives CASSSAVDQPQHF.

This rearrangement joins TRBV5-1 to TRBJ2-5, with a possible D match to TRBD2 (5 bases). The CDR3 is made up of 13 amino acids. V lost 5 bases and J lost 4, with 12 bases in between. CDR1 SGHRS and CDR2 YFSETQ come from the germline V gene. The CDR3 coding sequence is TGCGCCAGCAGAGGCGAGGGCGGAGAGACCCAGTACTTC. It yields the protein CASRGEGGETQYF.

The sample holds many counts of this clonotype. CDR3 amino acids: CAWSVQGADTQYF. The CDR3 bases are TGTGCCTGGAGTGTACAGGGGGCAGATACGCAGTATTTT. This rearrangement joins TRBV30 to TRBJ2-3; 8 positions agree with TRBD1. The junction had 0 bases not matched to a gene; V was cut back by 0 bases and J by 4 bases. Germline V lookup: CDR1 GTSNPN, CDR2 SVGIG (reference sequence). CDR3 length equals 13 residues.

The chain joins TRBV29-1 to TRBJ1-1; 9 nucleotides match TRBD1. This CDR3 has 15 amino acids. V was clipped by 2 bases and J by 3 bases; unmatched bases: 7. The germline V gene has CDR1 SQVTM and CDR2 ANQGSEA. The CDR3 region has the DNA TGCAGCGTTGAATTAGGGGACAGGGAGGACACTGAAGCTTTCTTT. It codes for CSVELGDREDTEAFF. Variable domain in full (rest from reference TRBV29-1 and TRBJ1-1): SAVISQKPSRDICQRGTSLTIQCQVDSQVTMMFWYRQQPGQSLTLIATANQGSEATYESGFVIDKFPISRPNLTFSTLTVSNMSPEDSSIYLCSVELGDREDTEAFFGQGTRLTVV.

In DNA form, the CDR3 reads TGCGCCAGCAGGGGCCCAAGCTCCTACGAGCAGTACGTC. Its translation is CASRGPSSYEQYV. The chain couples TRBV10-2 to TRBJ2-7; D uncertain. The CDR3 consists of 13 residues. V shed 6 bases and J shed 0 bases, with 9 bases lying between them. Germline V gene lookup returns CDR1 WSHSY and CDR2 SAAADI.

This chain connects TRBV7-2 to TRBJ1-2; 9 bases line up with TRBD1. CDR1 SGHTA and CDR2 FQGNSA come from the germline V gene. The V gene end was trimmed by 6 bases and the J gene end by 7 bases; junction bases not matched to a gene: 12. The CDR3 covers 15 residues. The CDR3 coding sequence is TGTGCCAGCAGTTTTGGGGACAGGGTATTAATTGGCTACACCTTC. Encoded protein: CASSFGDRVLIGYTF.

This clonotype was counted a few times. Germline is not matched at one junction end, which may reflect a read error. CDR3 residues: CASSRGLAGGSEQFF. The CDR3 DNA follows: TGTGCTAGCAGCCGGGGACTAGCGGGGGGGTCTGAGCAGTTCTTC. V usage is TRBV7-7 and J usage is TRBJ2-1; 16 bases agree with TRBD2. The CDR3 is made up of 15 amino acids. The V gene's germline CDR1 is SSHAT and CDR2 FNYEAQ (reference sequence).

The table lists this clonotype with many counts. The chain employs TRBV4-1 and TRBJ2-3, with 7 bases identical to TRBD1. Looked up from germline, CDR1 is MGHRA and CDR2 is YSYEKL. Losses at the gene ends were 2 bases for V and 1 base for J; bases not matched to a gene: 3. The CDR3 spans 15 residues. The CDR3 reads CASSQRTGGTDTQYF. The CDR3 nucleotides are TGCGCCAGCAGCCAACGGACAGGAGGCACAGATACGCAGTATTTT.